The 22 T cell receptor beta chains in this list originate from one sample, sequenced in a study of shared clonotypes between healthy human individuals. This table comes from immunoSEQ multiplex PCR, and its TCRdb copy is limited to in-frame clones, with some not included. The top ten clones hold approximately 0.06% of a sample with some 500,000 clones, around 95% of them seen once. Sequenced: naive CD4+ T cells sorted from blood. Subset noted: CD45RA+ positively selected. All receptors come from a woman in her 30s in good health.

The chain couples TRBV28 to TRBJ2-7, with D perhaps TRBD1 (5 bases). The CDR3 covers 14 residues. The germline CDR1 and CDR2 sequences are MDHEN and SYDVKM. V dropped 7 bases and J dropped 5 bases, with 18 bases sitting between them. CDR3 sequence (DNA): TGTGCCAGCACCCTAGGGGCTCCTCGGGACGAGCAGTACTTC. It specifies CASTLGAPRDEQYF.

J is TRBJ2-3 and V is TRBV6-5; TRBD2 is a possible D gene (6 bases). V shed 7 bases and J shed 6 bases, with 20 bases lying between them. Germline V gene lookup returns CDR1 MNHEY and CDR2 SVGAGI. The CDR3 spans 15 residues. CDR3 DNA: TGTGCCAGCACCGAGAGACTAGGAGGAGGGGATACGCAGTATTTT. It translates to CASTERLGGGDTQYF.

This clone was observed a single time. The V call is TRBV2, the J call TRBJ1-2, with 9 positions matching TRBD1. Germline CDR1 is SNHLY and CDR2 is FYNNEI. Trimming cost V 0 bases and J 2 bases; bases outside gene matches: 4. The CDR3 consists of 16 residues. CDR3 protein: CASSEALGTGNYGYTF. The CDR3 region has the DNA TGTGCCAGCAGTGAAGCGCTTGGGACAGGGAACTATGGCTACACCTTC.

This clone was recorded only once. The chain is built from TRBV2 and TRBJ1-1; TRBD1 is a possible D gene (5 bases). Germline-derived CDR1 and CDR2 are SNHLY and FYNNEI. Trimming pared 4 bases from V and 3 bases from J, leaving 15 bases between. This CDR3 is built from 15 residues. The CDR3 here is CASSGGGAIDTEAFF. CDR3 DNA: TGTGCCAGCAGTGGAGGAGGGGCTATCGACACTGAAGCTTTCTTT.

The V call is TRBV5-4, the J call TRBJ2-7, with 10 bases identical to TRBD1. The V gene end was trimmed by 0 bases and the J gene end by 3 bases; junction bases not matched to a gene: 6. The CDR3 spans 16 residues. Germline assignment: CDR1 SGHNT and CDR2 YYREEE (reference sequence). As DNA, the CDR3 is TGTGCCAGCAGCTTGGGACAGGGGGCGTTGATCTACGAGCAGTACTTC. Translated: CASSLGQGALIYEQYF.

This chain links TRBV15 with TRBJ2-5; D is undetermined. Germline values: CDR1 LNHNV, CDR2 YYDKDF (reference sequence). The V end was cut by 0 bases, the J end by 4 bases, with 12 bases between. This CDR3 region has 15 residues. CDR3 protein: CATSREGAAAETQYF. In DNA, the CDR3 is TGTGCCACCAGCAGAGAAGGTGCGGCAGCAGAGACCCAGTACTTC. The whole variable domain, remainder taken from reference TRBV15 and TRBJ2-5, is DAMVIQNPRYQVTQFGKPVTLSCSQTLNHNVMYWYQQKSSQAPKLLFHYYDKDFNNEADTPDNFQSRRPNTSFCFLDIRSPGLGDTAMYLCATSREGAAAETQYFGPGTRLLVL.

The V call is TRBV27, the J call TRBJ2-7; D is uncertain. From germline, CDR1 is MNHEY and CDR2 SMNVEV (reference sequence). The CDR3 has 15 residues. Trimming shortened V by 5 bases and J by 2 bases, and 16 bases separated the two germline ends. CDR3 protein: CASSPYDSRTYEQYF. The CDR3 nucleotides are TGTGCCAGCAGTCCCTACGATAGCAGAACCTACGAGCAGTACTTC.

This clone was seen a single time. The V gene is TRBV5-1, the J gene TRBJ2-5; D possibly corresponds to TRBD2 (6 bases). V was pared by 0 bases and J by 5 bases, with 14 bases between. Germline CDR1 reads SGHRS; CDR2 reads YFSETQ. This CDR3 spans 15 amino acids. CDR3: CASSLALSGGETQYF. As DNA, the CDR3 is TGCGCCAGCAGCTTGGCGCTGAGCGGAGGGGAGACCCAGTACTTC.

The rearrangement links TRBV15 to TRBJ1-2; D uncertain. CDR3 length: 17 amino acids. Germline CDR1 reads LNHNV; CDR2 reads YYDKDF (reference sequence). The V and J ends lost 0 bases and 4 bases respectively, with 18 bases between them. The CDR3 DNA reads TGTGCCACCAGCAGAGATTCCCGTATGGGCAGCTTCTATGGCTACACCTTC. Translation: CATSRDSRMGSFYGYTF.

The rearrangement joins TRBV28 to TRBJ1-4; D not resolved. The length of the CDR3 is 12 residues. V was pared by 6 bases and J by 3 bases, with 5 bases between. The germline CDR1 and CDR2 sequences are MDHEN and SYDVKM. CDR3 loop: CASRQSNEKLFF. CDR3 nucleotides: TGTGCCAGCAGACAGTCTAATGAAAAACTGTTTTTT.

A note on this clone: In the same sample, other DNA sequences code for this CDR3. The chain combines TRBV19 with TRBJ2-3; D gene uncertain. The V end was cut by 1 base, the J end by 0 bases, with 5 bases between. The germline V gene encodes CDR1 LNHDA and CDR2 SQIVND (reference sequence). The CDR3 loop spans 14 amino acids. Here the CDR3 reads CASSIASSTDTQYF. CDR3 coding DNA: TGTGCCAGTAGTATAGCGAGTAGCACAGATACGCAGTATTTT.

V usage is TRBV30 and J usage is TRBJ2-2, with D maybe TRBD2 (6 bases). The CDR3 is 11 amino acids. V was clipped by 5 bases and J by 6 bases, with 7 bases between them. From germline, CDR1 is GTSNPN and CDR2 SVGIG (reference sequence). CDR3: CAWGRSGELFF. The DNA for the CDR3 is TGTGCCTGGGGGAGGTCCGGGGAGCTGTTTTTT. Variable domain in full (rest from reference TRBV30 and TRBJ2-2): SQTIHQWPATLVQPVGSPLSLECTVEGTSNPNLYWYRQAAGRGLQLLFYSVGIGQISSEVPQNLSASRPQDRQFILSSKKLLLSDSGFYLCAWGRSGELFFGEGSRLTVL.

This sequence joins TRBV18 and TRBJ1-2; 7 bases are a match to TRBD1. The germline V gene has CDR1 KGHSH and CDR2 LQKENI. V gave up 4 bases and J gave up 0 bases; unmatched junction bases: 11. This CDR3 has 17 residues. The CDR3 region is CASSLGQTTLANYGYTF. For the CDR3, the DNA is TGTGCCAGCTCACTGGGACAGACGACGTTAGCTAACTATGGCTACACCTTC.

The DNA of the CDR3 is TGCGCCAGCAGCTTGGAACTAGCGGGAGAAGTCGAGCAGTACTTC. It translates to CASSLELAGEVEQYF. The chain carries TRBV5-1 and TRBJ2-5; TRBD2 matches at 11 bases. The J call may be incorrect, as the DNA end agrees better with TRBJ2-7. The CDR3 runs to 15 residues. In germline, CDR1 is SGHRS, CDR2 YFSETQ.

The rearrangement uses TRBV18 and TRBJ2-1, with 12 bases matching TRBD2. CDR1 is KGHSH, CDR2 LQKENI, per germline. CDR3 size: 17 residues. V shed 4 bases and J 4 bases; nucleotides not matched to a gene: 8. The CDR3 DNA sequence: TGTGCCAGCTCACTACAAACTGGGACTAGCGGGTACAATGAGCAGTTCTTC. This translates into CASSLQTGTSGYNEQFF.

The chain employs TRBV19 and TRBJ1-5; D remains ambiguous. Germline-derived CDR1 and CDR2 are LNHDA and SQIVND (reference sequence). V dropped 9 bases and J dropped 3 bases, with 12 bases sitting between them. This CDR3 contains 13 residues. The CDR3 region is CASHTRFNQPQHF. The CDR3 DNA reads as TGTGCCAGCCATACAAGATTCAATCAGCCCCAGCATTTT.

The genes are TRBV11-3 and TRBJ2-7; D is perhaps TRBD1 (5 bases). Germline V gives CDR1 SGHNT, CDR2 YENEEA. The length of the CDR3 is 14 residues. The V gene lost 5 bases and the J gene lost 0 bases, with 11 bases spanning the gap. CDR3: CASSPGFSSYEQYF. The CDR3 DNA sequence: TGTGCCAGCAGCCCAGGGTTCTCCTCCTACGAGCAGTACTTC.

This chain uses TRBV5-6 with TRBJ1-4; a weak D match, TRBD1 (5 bases). This CDR3 contains 14 residues. CDR1 is SGHDT, CDR2 YYEEEE, per germline. Trimming took off 4 bases at V and 8 bases at J, with 15 bases between the two ends. CDR3: CASSEQAIREKLFF. In DNA, the CDR3 is TGTGCCAGCAGCGAACAGGCGATCCGCGAAAAACTGTTTTTT.

This rearrangement joins TRBV5-1 to TRBJ1-2; D is perhaps TRBD1 (6 bases). Germline V gene sequence: CDR1 SGHRS, CDR2 YFSETQ. V was trimmed by 0 bases and J by 8 bases, leaving 14 bases between them. The CDR3 runs to 14 residues. The CDR3, as DNA: TGCGCCAGCAGCTTGGCCTTAGGGGGTCGCGGCTACACCTTC. As protein: CASSLALGGRGYTF.

V gene TRBV2 combines with J gene TRBJ2-7; 7 bases align to TRBD1. Germline CDR1 and CDR2: SNHLY and FYNNEI. This CDR3 comprises 16 residues. Germline trimming cut 10 bases from V and 2 bases from J; bases unmatched to any gene: 17. In nucleotides, the CDR3 is TGTGCCATCCTTGGACAGGCCACCATACCAACCTACGAGCAGTACTTC. Its protein product is CAILGQATIPTYEQYF. The whole variable domain, remainder taken from reference TRBV2 and TRBJ2-7, is EPEVTQTPSHQVTQMGQEVILRCVPISNHLYFYWYRQILGQKVEFLVSFYNNEISEKSEIFDDQFSVERPDGSNFTLKIRSTKLEDSAMYFCAILGQATIPTYEQYFGPGTRLTVT.

This chain connects TRBV11-2 to TRBJ1-1; unclear D gene. CDR3 length equals 14 residues. CDR1 is SGHAT and CDR2 is FQNNGV in the germline V gene. V dropped 2 bases and J dropped 1 base, with 8 bases sitting between them. CDR3 DNA sequence: TGTGCCAGCAGCTTATCTGCGGGGAACACTGAAGCTTTCTTT. Encoded protein: CASSLSAGNTEAFF.

This chain connects TRBV19 to TRBJ2-1, with 7 positions matching TRBD2. CDR3 size: 16 residues. The junction had 12 bases not matched to a gene; V was cut back by 8 bases and J by 2 bases. CDR1 is LNHDA and CDR2 is SQIVND in the germline V gene (reference sequence). DNA of the CDR3: TGTGCCAGTTTAGAGGGGCCTAGCGGACCCTACAATGAGCAGTTCTTC. Encoded protein: CASLEGPSGPYNEQFF.